The 24 T cell receptor beta chains below were found in one sample sequenced in a study of cytomegalovirus exposure and HLA in healthy donors. PCR primers comprised 60 Vbeta and 13 Jbeta primers. Produced via immunoSEQ multiplex PCR; TCRdb's table is partial and in-frame only. The sample lists about 160,000 clones; roughly 73% were seen once. The specimen sequenced was PBMCs. The receptor set was obtained from a woman in her 30s in good health and CMV-seronegative.

This clone came up a few times. DNA for the CDR3: TGCGCCAGCAGCTTAGGACTATTCACAGATACGCAGTATTTT. Amino acids: CASSLGLFTDTQYF. This sequence joins TRBV5-1 and TRBJ2-3, with D possibly TRBD2 on 6 matching bases. V was trimmed by 2 bases and J by 2 bases, leaving 9 bases between them. Germline values: CDR1 SGHRS, CDR2 YFSETQ. This CDR3 contains 14 residues. The complete variable domain, with remaining parts taken from reference TRBV5-1 and TRBJ2-3, reads KAGVTQTPRYLIKTRGQQVTLSCSPISGHRSVSWYQQTPGQGLQFLFEYFSETQRNKGNFPGRFSGRQFSNSRSEMNVSTLELGDSALYLCASSLGLFTDTQYFGPGTRLTVL.

This clone occurred a few times. DNA of the CDR3: TGTGCCAGCAGCCAGCCAACTTCGACAGGGAGCAGCTATGGCTACACCTTC. Translated, it gives CASSQPTSTGSSYGYTF. The gene calls are TRBV11-2 and TRBJ1-2, with 7 bases aligning to TRBD1. The ends lost 5 bases at V and 4 bases at J; junction bases unmatched: 16. The CDR3 sequence is 17 residues long. Germline-derived CDR1 and CDR2 are SGHAT and FQNNGV.

This chain links TRBV28 with TRBJ2-3, with a tentative D call TRBD2 (5 bases). The germline V gene encodes CDR1 MDHEN and CDR2 SYDVKM. The CDR3 is 15 residues long. Deletions cut 2 bases from V and 5 bases from J, with 14 bases between. CDR3 DNA: TGTGCCAGCAGTTTAAGAAGGGCCGGGAAAGATACGCAGTATTTT. Translation: CASSLRRAGKDTQYF.

The chain employs TRBV7-8 and TRBJ1-6; 9 bases map to TRBD1. Germline CDR1 SGHVS, CDR2 FQNEAQ. The CDR3 extends over 15 amino acids. Trimming removed 3 bases from V and 4 bases from J; junction bases left unmatched: 1. Here the CDR3 reads CASSFGTGYNSPLHF. The CDR3 DNA reads TGTGCCAGCAGCTTCGGGACAGGGTATAATTCACCCCTCCACTTT.

This clone was recorded a few times. The chain uses TRBV19 and TRBJ2-3; 9 bases are shared with TRBD2. The junction had 5 bases not matched to a gene; V was cut back by 4 bases and J by 0 bases. CDR3 length equals 16 residues. CDR1 and CDR2 from the germline V gene are LNHDA and SQIVND (reference sequence). The CDR3 DNA reads as TGTGCCAGTAGTAGCATTAGCGGGGGAAGCACAGATACGCAGTATTTT. Protein: CASSSISGGSTDTQYF.

The chain couples TRBV19 to TRBJ1-6, with D possibly matching TRBD1 (6 bases). In germline, CDR1 is LNHDA, CDR2 SQIVND (reference sequence). The CDR3 has 14 amino acids. V was trimmed by 6 bases and J by 7 bases, leaving 13 bases between them. Here the CDR3 DNA reads TGTGCCAGTAGCCGGGACAATCCGAATTCACCCCTCCACTTT. This translates into CASSRDNPNSPLHF.

The rearrangement joins TRBV10-3 to TRBJ1-3; 7 bases map to TRBD1. CDR1 and CDR2 from the germline V gene are ENHRY and SYGVKD. V gave up 5 bases and J gave up 7 bases; unmatched junction bases: 5. The CDR3 covers 13 residues. The CDR3 spells CAISRQGPNTIYF. CDR3 sequence (DNA): TGTGCCATCAGTCGACAGGGCCCCAACACCATATATTTT.

The rearrangement joins TRBV7-9 to TRBJ2-2, with 7 bases fitting TRBD1. This CDR3 is 18 amino acids long. Germline V gives CDR1 SEHNR, CDR2 FQNEAQ (reference sequence). With V trimmed by 5 bases and J by 0 bases, 12 bases remained unmatched. This chain's CDR3 is CASSPHSDRPANTGELFF. CDR3 bases: TGTGCCAGCAGCCCTCACTCGGACAGGCCCGCGAACACCGGGGAGCTGTTTTTT.

The chain uses TRBV12-1 and TRBJ1-1. TRBV12-1 is a pseudogene segment. The CDR3 loop spans 15 amino acids. The CDR3 DNA is TGTGCCAGCAGCTTTGCACGGGGTCCTAACACTGAAGCTTTCTTT. Translation gives CASSFARGPNTEAFF.

As DNA, the CDR3 is TGTGCCAGCAGCTCCCACCGGGACACCTCAGGGGGCTATGGCTACACCTTC. Its translation: CASSSHRDTSGGYGYTF. The chain employs TRBV5-4 and TRBJ1-2; 7 bases align to TRBD1. Germline V gene data show CDR1 as SGHNT and CDR2 as YYREEE (reference sequence). J was trimmed by 4 bases and V by 3 bases; bases with no gene match: 15. This CDR3 has 17 amino acids. Full variable domain (missing parts from reference TRBV5-4 and TRBJ1-2): ETGVTQSPTHLIKTRGQQVTLRCSSQSGHNTVSWYQQALGQGPQFIFQYYREEENGRGNFPPRFSGLQFPNYSSELNVNALELDDSALYLCASSSHRDTSGGYGYTFGSGTRLTVV.

The chain combines TRBV7-9 with TRBJ1-2, with D unresolved. CDR3 length: 13 amino acids. The V and J ends lost 5 bases and 2 bases respectively, with 9 bases between them. The germline CDR1 and CDR2 sequences are SEHNR and FQNEAQ (reference sequence). Here the CDR3 DNA reads TGTGCCAGCAGCCTAATCGGGAACTATGGCTACACCTTC. The encoded protein is CASSLIGNYGYTF.

V and J are TRBV2 and TRBJ2-1, with 9 bases fitting TRBD1. Germline CDR1 reads SNHLY; CDR2 reads FYNNEI. There are 13 residues in the CDR3. Unmatched junction bases numbered 1, after V lost 1 base and J lost 9 bases. CDR3 loop: CASSEGQGGEQFF. As DNA, the CDR3 is TGTGCCAGCAGTGAAGGACAGGGGGGTGAGCAGTTCTTC.

The chain carries TRBV28 and TRBJ2-5; TRBD1 agrees at 10 bases. There are 15 residues in the CDR3. CDR1 is MDHEN, CDR2 SYDVKM, per germline. J lost 0 bases, V lost 3 bases, and 1 base had no gene match. In DNA, the CDR3 is TGTGCCAGCAGTTTGGGGACAGGGGACCAAGAGACCCAGTACTTC. Amino acid sequence: CASSLGTGDQETQYF.

The rearrangement links TRBV5-8 to TRBJ2-3, with a tentative D call TRBD2 (5 bases). V was clipped by 0 bases and J by 0 bases, with 14 bases between them. CDR3 length: 17 amino acids. The germline V gene has CDR1 SGHTS and CDR2 YDEGEE. CDR3 DNA: TGTGCCAGCAGCTTGGTGTTGAGCGGTGCTAGCACAGATACGCAGTATTTT. Protein sequence: CASSLVLSGASTDTQYF. Complete variable domain (other parts from reference TRBV5-8 and TRBJ2-3): EAGVTQSPTHLIKTRGQQATLRCSPISGHTSVYWYQQALGLGLQFLLWYDEGEERNRGNFPPRFSGRQFPNYSSELNVNALELEDSALYLCASSLVLSGASTDTQYFGPGTRLTVL.

The CDR3 bases are TGTGCCAGCAGCTTAGGAGATGAGAGGAGAACTGAAGCTTTCTTT. Translation: CASSLGDERRTEAFF. The chain is built from TRBV11-1 and TRBJ1-1; D ambiguous. This CDR3 spans 15 amino acids. V was shortened by 1 base and J by 5 bases, with 14 bases between the two germline ends. CDR1 is SGHAT and CDR2 is FQDESV in the germline V gene (reference sequence). Together with reference TRBV11-1 and TRBJ1-1, the CDR3 gives the full variable domain: EAEVAQSPRYKITEKSQAVAFWCDPISGHATLYWYRQILGQGPELLVQFQDESVVDDSQLPKDRFSAERLKGVDSTLKIQPAELGDSAMYLCASSLGDERRTEAFFGQGTRLTVV.

This clone was seen more than once but under ten times. The V and J genes are TRBV19 and TRBJ1-6; 8 nucleotides line up with TRBD1. CDR3 length: 19 residues. The germline V gene has CDR1 LNHDA and CDR2 SQIVND (reference sequence). Unmatched junction bases numbered 13, after V lost 6 bases and J lost 0 bases. CDR3 sequence reads: CASSLDWTGQSSYNSPLHF. The CDR3 bases are TGTGCCAGTAGCCTGGACTGGACAGGGCAAAGCTCCTATAATTCACCCCTCCACTTT.

This chain connects TRBV5-1 to TRBJ1-1, with D uncertain. V was trimmed by 4 bases and J by 6 bases, leaving 13 bases between them. Germline lookup yields CDR1 SGHRS and CDR2 YFSETQ. The CDR3 covers 13 residues. CDR3: CASSPDAFAEAFF. For the CDR3, the DNA is TGCGCCAGCAGCCCAGATGCATTTGCTGAAGCTTTCTTT. The full variable domain, completed using reference TRBV5-1 and TRBJ1-1, is KAGVTQTPRYLIKTRGQQVTLSCSPISGHRSVSWYQQTPGQGLQFLFEYFSETQRNKGNFPGRFSGRQFSNSRSEMNVSTLELGDSALYLCASSPDAFAEAFFGQGTRLTVV.

The rearrangement uses TRBV20-1 and TRBJ1-1; D is unclear. The CDR3 is made up of 10 amino acids. Germline values: CDR1 DFQATT, CDR2 SNEGSKA (reference sequence). V lost 6 bases to trimming and J lost 4 bases, with 6 bases between them. CDR3 loop: CSAALTEAFF. The CDR3 coding sequence is TGCAGTGCAGCACTCACTGAAGCTTTCTTT.

The chain joins TRBV7-8 to TRBJ2-7; D might be TRBD2 (6 bases). V lost 7 bases, J lost 0 bases, and 13 bases lay in between. CDR1 and CDR2 from the germline V gene are SGHVS and FQNEAQ. The CDR3 contains 14 residues. CDR3 bases: TGTGCCAGCACCGAAAGGGAGGCCTCCTACGAGCAGTACTTC. Amino acids: CASTEREASYEQYF.

V and J are TRBV2 and TRBJ1-5; TRBD1 matches at 7 bases. The CDR3 is made up of 13 amino acids. Losses at the gene ends were 7 bases for V and 5 bases for J; bases not matched to a gene: 5. Germline-derived CDR1 and CDR2 are SNHLY and FYNNEI. The CDR3 bases are TGTGCCAGCAACCGGGACAGAGATCAGCCCCAGCATTTT. This gives the protein CASNRDRDQPQHF.

Turning to this clone: The same CDR3 can be traced to other DNA sequences in this sample. The chain employs TRBV5-1 and TRBJ1-2; the D is unclear. The CDR3 has 13 residues. The germline CDR1 and CDR2 sequences are SGHRS and YFSETQ. Trimming removed 4 bases from V and 3 bases from J, with 10 bases in between. DNA of the CDR3: TGCGCCAGCAGCCTGGACGTAGACTATGGCTACACCTTC. It is translated as CASSLDVDYGYTF.

In this sample, this clone turned up a few times. The genes are TRBV7-8 and TRBJ2-7; weak D call: TRBD2 (6 bases). Germline assignment: CDR1 SGHVS and CDR2 FQNEAQ. The CDR3 length is 13 residues. DNA of the CDR3: TGTTTCTGCAAGGAGGGGCCGGCATACGAGCAGTACTTC. It translates to CFCKEGPAYEQYF. Variable domain in full (rest from reference TRBV7-8 and TRBJ2-7): GAGVSQSPRYKVAKRGQDVALRCDPISGHVSLFWYQQALGQGPEFLTYFQNEAQLDKSGLPSDRFFAERPEGSVSTLKIQRTQQEDSAVYLCFCKEGPAYEQYFGPGTRLTVT.

The gene calls are TRBV30 and TRBJ2-1; the match to TRBD2 covers 9 bases. The V gene end was trimmed by 0 bases and the J gene end by 7 bases; junction bases not matched to a gene: 7. Looked up from germline, CDR1 is GTSNPN and CDR2 is SVGIG (reference sequence). The CDR3 loop spans 15 amino acids. In DNA form, the CDR3 reads TGTGCCTGGAGTGTGGGCGGGGGGGTTTTGAATGAGCAGTTCTTC. Translation gives CAWSVGGGVLNEQFF.

The sample holds a few counts of this clone. The rearrangement uses TRBV18 and TRBJ2-3; TRBD1 matches at 8 bases. In germline, CDR1 is KGHSH, CDR2 LQKENI. The V segment lost 3 bases and the J segment 0 bases; nucleotides outside the gene matches: 5. The CDR3 loop spans 16 amino acids. DNA for the CDR3: TGTGCCAGCTCACCCCAGGGGGCCCTTAGCACAGATACGCAGTATTTT. Translation gives CASSPQGALSTDTQYF.